These T cell receptor beta chains were read from a single sample in a study of T cells after yellow fever vaccination. Via MiXCR, TCRdb re-called the 5' RACE reads, giving one row per CDR3 protein. Of approximately 110,000 distinct CDR3 sequences in the sample, around 7.7% are singletons; the top ten hold around 2.5%. The material sequenced was CD4+ T cells sorted from PBMCs, taken 9 to 11 days after the first yellow fever vaccination. The receptors derive from a man between 18 and 35 years old who received the YFV17D yellow fever vaccine. CDR3s include the opening cysteine and the closing phenylalanine or tryptophan. D genes are given only for firm matches. For some rows the clone size is stated as once, few or many, or as a class when expanded; others skip it.

clone_size | j_call | d_call | v_call | cdr3_aa | cdr3_nt
few | TRBJ2-7 | NA | TRBV20-1 | CSGAANSYEQYF | TGCAGTGGGGCAGCCAACTCCTACGAGCAGTACTTC
many | TRBJ1-5 | NA | TRBV7-8 | CASSLDSNQPQHF | TGTGCCAGCAGCTTAGACAGTAATCAGCCCCAGCATTTT
many | TRBJ2-5 | NA | TRBV18 | CASSRTEETQYF | TGTGCCAGCTCTCGGACAGAAGAGACCCAGTACTTC
many | TRBJ2-3 | TRBD2 | TRBV4-3 | CASSLLTSGGVVDTQYF | TGCGCCAGCAGCCTTTTGACTAGCGGGGGGGTAGTAGATACGCAGTATTTT
few | TRBJ2-5 | TRBD2 | TRBV5-6 | CASSPLGSGGLGTQYF | TGTGCCAGCAGCCCCCTAGGTTCGGGGGGGCTGGGGACCCAGTACTTC
many | TRBJ2-3 | NA | TRBV7-6 | CASSLARDSTDTQYF | TGTGCCAGCAGCTTAGCTCGAGATAGCACAGATACGCAGTATTTT
NA | TRBJ2-5 | TRBD1 | TRBV24-1 | CATSEPGTGKLETQYF | TGTGCCACCAGTGAACCCGGGACAGGGAAACTAGAGACCCAGTACTTC
many | TRBJ2-3 | NA | TRBV7-2 | CASNLQGGDTQYF | TGTGCCAGCAACTTGCAAGGCGGGGATACGCAGTATTTT
many | TRBJ1-1 | NA | TRBV29-1 | CSVARGVDTEAFF | TGCAGCGTTGCTCGTGGGGTTGACACTGAAGCTTTCTTT
many | TRBJ1-1 | NA | TRBV27 | CASSPGTYMNTEAFF | TGTGCCAGCAGCCCAGGGACTTACATGAACACTGAAGCTTTCTTT
many | TRBJ2-3 | TRBD1 | TRBV28 | CASSLSGTGKDTQYF | TGTGCCAGCAGTTTATCAGGGACAGGGAAGGATACGCAGTATTTT
many | TRBJ2-5 | NA | TRBV25-1 | CASSETVQETQYF | TGTGCCAGCAGTGAGACAGTACAAGAGACCCAGTACTTC
NA | TRBJ2-2 | NA | TRBV5-1 | CASSLAPNTGELFF | TGCGCCAGCAGCTTGGCCCCCAACACCGGGGAGCTGTTTTTT
many | TRBJ2-6 | NA | TRBV12-3/TRBV12-4 | CASSSGSSGANVLTF | TGTGCCAGCAGTTCAGGGTCCTCTGGGGCCAACGTCCTGACTTTC
few | TRBJ2-5 | TRBD2 | TRBV19 | CASSLSLAVQETQYF | TGTGCCAGTAGTTTATCCCTAGCGGTACAAGAGACCCAGTACTTC
many | TRBJ2-3 | NA | TRBV20-1 | CSAPQRGFENTQYF | TGCAGTGCCCCCCAAAGGGGGTTTGAAAATACGCAGTATTTT
NA | TRBJ1-6 | NA | TRBV20-1 | CSARAFRFSPLHF | TGCAGTGCTAGAGCTTTCAGGTTTTCACCCCTCCACTTT
many | TRBJ2-2 | TRBD1 | TRBV5-1 | CASSLAIQGAAGELFF | TGCGCCAGCAGCTTGGCCATCCAGGGGGCTGCCGGGGAGCTGTTTTTT
many | TRBJ1-4 | TRBD1 | TRBV20-1 | CSAGTGGDEKLFF | TGCAGTGCTGGGACAGGAGGAGACGAAAAACTGTTTTTT
NA | TRBJ2-3 | TRBD2 | TRBV15 | CATRPGGSSSTQYF | TGTGCCACCAGACCCGGGGGGTCATCCAGTACGCAGTATTTT
NA | TRBJ2-2 | NA | TRBV24-1 | CATSGATTGELFF | TGTGCCACCAGTGGAGCGACGACCGGGGAGCTGTTTTTT
many | TRBJ2-1 | NA | TRBV4-1 | CASSQARSATSYNEQFF | TGCGCCAGCAGCCAAGCACGTTCCGCCACCTCCTACAATGAGCAGTTCTTC
many | TRBJ1-2 | NA | TRBV29-1 | CSVPDTGTWGYTF | TGCAGCGTCCCCGACACAGGGACCTGGGGCTACACCTTC
NA | TRBJ2-3 | TRBD2 | TRBV5-1 | CASSLSPPGLTTDTQYF | TGCGCCAGCAGCTTGTCCCCTCCGGGACTAACGACAGATACGCAGTATTTT
many | TRBJ2-1 | TRBD1 | TRBV4-3 | CASSQVLTGLHDNEQFF | TGCGCCAGCAGCCAGGTTCTGACAGGGTTACACGACAATGAGCAGTTCTTC
many | TRBJ2-5 | TRBD2 | TRBV5-4 | CASSLGLAGGPHLQETQYF | TGTGCCAGCAGCTTGGGCCTAGCGGGGGGGCCTCACTTACAAGAGACCCAGTACTTC
many | TRBJ2-6 | NA | TRBV25-1 | CASSEYTGAGANVLTF | TGTGCCAGCAGTGAATATACGGGAGCTGGGGCCAACGTCCTGACTTTC
NA | TRBJ2-7 | NA | TRBV18 | CASSPKSSPSKQYF | TGTGCCAGCTCACCGAAGAGTTCTCCTTCCAAGCAGTACTTC
NA | TRBJ2-5 | NA | TRBV7-9 | CASSAPDKYQETQYF | TGTGCCAGCAGCGCGCCGGACAAGTACCAAGAGACCCAGTACTTC
many | TRBJ2-2 | NA | TRBV18 | CASSRTRAALHGELFF | TGTGCCAGCTCACGAACCCGGGCCGCCCTTCATGGGGAGCTGTTTTTT
many | TRBJ2-3 | TRBD2 | TRBV3-1 | CASSTGTSGDTQYF | TGTGCCAGCAGCACCGGGACTAGTGGAGATACGCAGTATTTT
many | TRBJ1-1 | NA | TRBV12-3/TRBV12-4 | CASSPLGGRNTEAFF | TGTGCCAGCAGTCCTCTGGGGGGCAGGAACACTGAAGCTTTCTTT
NA | TRBJ2-4 | TRBD2 | TRBV6-2/TRBV6-3 | CASSYSGTSNIQYF | TGTGCCAGCAGTTACTCCGGGACTAGCAACATTCAGTACTTC
many | TRBJ2-3 | NA | TRBV15 | CATSRDGAVTDTQYF | TGTGCCACCAGCAGAGATGGGGCAGTCACAGATACGCAGTATTTT
many | TRBJ1-4 | TRBD1 | TRBV29-1 | CSFSRGPAATNEKLFF | TGCAGTTTTAGCAGGGGGCCTGCTGCAACTAATGAAAAACTGTTTTTT
many | TRBJ2-1 | NA | TRBV20-1 | CSARDERRGFTEQFF | TGCAGTGCTAGAGATGAGCGGCGGGGTTTTACTGAGCAGTTCTTC
NA | TRBJ2-2 | NA | TRBV7-2 | CASNLDSYTGELFF | TGTGCCAGCAATCTGGACTCCTACACCGGGGAGCTGTTTTTT
many | TRBJ2-5 | NA | TRBV20-1 | CSAGDDQETQYF | TGCAGTGCCGGGGACGATCAAGAGACCCAGTACTTC
NA | TRBJ2-5 | NA | TRBV20-1 | CSANQGHETQYF | TGCAGTGCTAATCAGGGACACGAGACCCAGTACTTC
few | TRBJ1-2 | NA | TRBV7-2 | CASSLALLSYGYTF | TGTGCCAGCAGCTTAGCGCTATTATCTTATGGCTACACCTTC
many | TRBJ2-2 | NA | TRBV5-1 | CASGPRNTGELFF | TGCGCCAGCGGGCCAAGGAACACCGGGGAGCTGTTTTTT
many | TRBJ2-3 | TRBD2 | TRBV3-1 | CASSQGLAGGTQYF | TGTGCCAGCAGCCAAGGGCTAGCGGGGGGTACGCAGTATTTT
many | TRBJ2-1 | NA | TRBV15 | CATSPKRYIFYNEQFF | TGTGCCACCAGCCCTAAAAGGTATATTTTCTACAATGAGCAGTTCTTC
few | TRBJ2-5 | TRBD2 | TRBV10-3 | CATRGREGQETQYF | TGTGCCACCAGAGGGAGGGAAGGGCAAGAGACCCAGTACTTC
NA | TRBJ1-1 | NA | TRBV5-1 | CASSDGSWGNTEAFF | TGCGCCAGCAGCGACGGGTCCTGGGGGAACACTGAAGCTTTCTTT
many | TRBJ2-7 | TRBD1 | TRBV7-2 | CASSSPDRGLVYEQYF | TGTGCCAGCAGCTCTCCAGACAGGGGGCTTGTTTACGAGCAGTACTTC
NA | TRBJ2-1 | NA | TRBV6-6 | CASSYGLHNEQFF | TGTGCCAGCAGTTACGGACTACACAATGAGCAGTTCTTC
many | TRBJ2-2 | NA | TRBV5-1 | CASRLETLASGELFF | TGCGCCAGCAGACTTGAGACGCTAGCGTCCGGGGAGCTGTTTTTT
few | TRBJ1-2 | TRBD1 | TRBV4-2 | CASSQSGQGTNYGYTF | TGTGCCAGCAGCCAATCCGGACAGGGTACAAACTATGGCTACACCTTC
many | TRBJ2-5 | NA | TRBV6-5 | CASSYSGFGETQYF | TGTGCCAGCAGTTACTCGGGGTTTGGAGAGACCCAGTACTTC
NA | TRBJ2-1 | NA | TRBV5-4 | CASSPTGTYNEQFF | TGTGCCAGCAGCCCAACCGGGACTTACAATGAGCAGTTCTTC
NA | TRBJ2-1 | NA | TRBV5-5 | CASSPGILRQFF | TGTGCCAGCAGCCCAGGGATCCTCCGACAGTTCTTC
many | TRBJ2-2 | NA | TRBV12-5 | CASEAPINTGELFF | TGTGCTAGTGAGGCTCCAATTAACACCGGGGAGCTGTTTTTT
many | TRBJ2-7 | NA | TRBV5-1 | CASSLAGTPEQYF | TGCGCCAGCAGCTTGGCCGGCACTCCTGAGCAGTACTTC
NA | TRBJ1-1 | TRBD1 | TRBV18 | CASSPPSDRGVQAFF | TGTGCCAGCTCACCACCAAGCGACAGGGGGGTCCAAGCTTTCTTT
many | TRBJ1-1 | NA | TRBV12-3/TRBV12-4 | CASSNLPGTEAFF | TGTGCCAGCAGTAACCTTCCCGGCACTGAAGCTTTCTTT
many | TRBJ1-6 | NA | TRBV4-1 | CASSQDRVRPLHF | TGCGCCAGCAGCCAAGACAGAGTGCGCCCCCTCCACTTT